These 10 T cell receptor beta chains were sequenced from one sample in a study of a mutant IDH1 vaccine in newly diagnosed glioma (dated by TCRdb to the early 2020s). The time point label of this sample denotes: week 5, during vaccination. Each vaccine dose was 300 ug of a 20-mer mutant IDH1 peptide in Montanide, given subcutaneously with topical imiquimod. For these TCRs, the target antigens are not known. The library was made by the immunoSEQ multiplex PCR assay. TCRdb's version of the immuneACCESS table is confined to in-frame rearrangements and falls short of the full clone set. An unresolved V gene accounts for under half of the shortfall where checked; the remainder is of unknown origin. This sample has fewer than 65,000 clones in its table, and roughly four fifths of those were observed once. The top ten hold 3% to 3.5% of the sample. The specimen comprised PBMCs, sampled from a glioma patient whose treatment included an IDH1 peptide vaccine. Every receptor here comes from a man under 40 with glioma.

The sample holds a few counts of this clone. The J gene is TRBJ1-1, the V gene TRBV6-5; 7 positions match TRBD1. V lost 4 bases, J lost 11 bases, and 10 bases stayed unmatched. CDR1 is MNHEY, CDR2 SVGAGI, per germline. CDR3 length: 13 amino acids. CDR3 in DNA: TGTGCCAGCAGTTTTAAAGAGGGGGCGCAGGCTTTCTTT. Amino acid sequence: CASSFKEGAQAFF.

The CDR3 nucleotides read TGCGCCAGCAGCCCCCCGGGGGGGGAGGGGAACGAGCAGTACTTC. This gives the protein CASSPPGGEGNEQYF. The genes are TRBV5-1 and TRBJ2-7; 8 bases agree with TRBD2. The J segment lost 5 bases and the V segment lost 4 bases, leaving 11 bases of the junction unmatched. The CDR3 extends over 15 amino acids. Germline CDR1 reads SGHRS; CDR2 reads YFSETQ.

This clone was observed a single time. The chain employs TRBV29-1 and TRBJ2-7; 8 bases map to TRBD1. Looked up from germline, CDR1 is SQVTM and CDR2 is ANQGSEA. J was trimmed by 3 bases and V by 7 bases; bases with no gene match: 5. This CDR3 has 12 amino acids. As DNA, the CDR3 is TGCAGCGGGGTAACAGGGGGCTACGAGCAGTACTTC. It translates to CSGVTGGYEQYF.

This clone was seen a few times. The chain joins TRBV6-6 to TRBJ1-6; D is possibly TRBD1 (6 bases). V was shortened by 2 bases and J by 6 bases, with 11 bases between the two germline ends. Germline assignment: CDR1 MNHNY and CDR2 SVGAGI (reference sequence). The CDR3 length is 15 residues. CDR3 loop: CASSYGTTVNSPLHF. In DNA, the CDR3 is TGTGCCAGCAGTTACGGGACAACTGTTAATTCACCCCTCCACTTT.

The CDR3 nucleotides read TGTGCCAGCAGTTTGGGGGCTGGCACTGAAGCTTTCTTT. Its translation is CASSLGAGTEAFF. The J gene is TRBJ1-1, the V gene TRBV28; possibly TRBD1 for D (6 bases). The CDR3 is 13 amino acids. The V gene's germline CDR1 is MDHEN and CDR2 SYDVKM. V dropped 3 bases and J dropped 4 bases, with 9 bases sitting between them.

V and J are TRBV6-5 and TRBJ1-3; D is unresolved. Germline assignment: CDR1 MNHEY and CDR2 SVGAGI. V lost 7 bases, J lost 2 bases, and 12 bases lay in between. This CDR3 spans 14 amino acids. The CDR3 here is CASTVGGAGNTIYF. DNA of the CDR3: TGTGCCAGCACTGTCGGTGGGGCTGGAAACACCATATATTTT.

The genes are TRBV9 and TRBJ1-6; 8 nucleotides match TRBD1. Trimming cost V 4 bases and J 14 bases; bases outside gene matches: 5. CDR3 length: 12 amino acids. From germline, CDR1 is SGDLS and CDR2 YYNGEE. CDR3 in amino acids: CASSSQQGALHF. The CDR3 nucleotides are TGTGCCAGCAGCTCTCAACAGGGGGCCCTCCACTTT.

CDR3 region: CASSGYGFYGYTF. CDR3 DNA: TGTGCCAGCAGTGGATACGGCTTCTATGGCTACACCTTC. V is TRBV2 and J is TRBJ1-2; D unclear. Germline V CDR1 and CDR2: SNHLY, FYNNEI. The CDR3 has 13 residues. The V and J ends lost 4 bases and 4 bases respectively, with 10 bases between them.

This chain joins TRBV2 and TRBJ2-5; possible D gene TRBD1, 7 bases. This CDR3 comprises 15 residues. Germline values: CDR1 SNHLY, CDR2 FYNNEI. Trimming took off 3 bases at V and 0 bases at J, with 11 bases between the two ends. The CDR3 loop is CASSDAGGNQETQYF. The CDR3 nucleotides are TGTGCCAGCAGTGACGCAGGGGGGAACCAAGAGACCCAGTACTTC.

The CDR3 DNA is TGTGCCAGTAGTAGAGGGACGGATTCTAACTATGGCTACACCTTC. Its translation is CASSRGTDSNYGYTF. This chain uses TRBV19 with TRBJ1-2; D is possibly TRBD1 (5 bases). This CDR3 region has 15 residues. Germline V lookup: CDR1 LNHDA, CDR2 SQIVND (reference sequence). V was pared by 4 bases and J by 0 bases, with 12 bases between.